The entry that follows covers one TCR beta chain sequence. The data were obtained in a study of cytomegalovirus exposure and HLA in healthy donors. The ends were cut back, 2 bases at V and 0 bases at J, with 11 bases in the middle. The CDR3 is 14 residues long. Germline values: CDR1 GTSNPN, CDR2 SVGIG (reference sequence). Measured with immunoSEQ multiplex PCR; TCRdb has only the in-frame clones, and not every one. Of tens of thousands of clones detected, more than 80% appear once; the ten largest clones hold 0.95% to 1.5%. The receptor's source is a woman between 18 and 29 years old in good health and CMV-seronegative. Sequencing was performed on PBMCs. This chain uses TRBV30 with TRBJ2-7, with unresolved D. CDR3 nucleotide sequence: TGTGCCTGGAGTTCAGGTATTAGCTCCTACGAGCAGTACTTC. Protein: CAWSSGISSYEQYF.